The 20 T cell receptor beta chains below were found in one sample sequenced in a study of CD8+CD57+ T cells in acquired aplastic anemia. Genomic DNA served as template for TCR beta VDJ and CDR3 profiling. TCRdb redid the calling of the reads with MiXCR, one entry per CDR3 protein. The sample lists tens of thousands of distinct CDR3 sequences, more than 65% occurring once. The sample was sorted CD4+, CD8+, or CD8+CD57+ T cells (not recorded which) from PBMCs. All receptors derive from a human donor in good health, serving as a control.

This clonotype was seen once. The chain uses TRBV7-9 and TRBJ1-5, with TRBD1 matching 7 bases. Germline trimming cut 4 bases from V and 9 bases from J; bases unmatched to any gene: 3. CDR1 SEHNR and CDR2 FQNEAQ come from the germline V gene (reference sequence). The CDR3 runs to 12 residues. CDR3 sequence reads: CASSSQGGPQHF. In nucleotides, the CDR3 is TGTGCCAGCAGCTCTCAGGGGGGGCCCCAGCATTTT.

V gene TRBV7-6 combines with J gene TRBJ2-7; a possible D gene is TRBD1 (5 bases). The CDR3 contains 14 residues. Trimming took off 7 bases at V and 0 bases at J, with 13 bases between the two ends. The germline CDR1 and CDR2 sequences are SGHVS and FNYEAQ. The CDR3: CASTKQVPSYEQYF. The CDR3 DNA is TGTGCCAGCACCAAACAGGTTCCCTCCTACGAGCAGTACTTC.

The chain uses TRBV25-1 and TRBJ1-1; unclear D gene. Trimming removed 3 bases at V and 4 bases at J, with 12 bases between. The germline V gene encodes CDR1 MGHDK and CDR2 SYGVNS. The CDR3 contains 14 residues. This CDR3 reads CASSEVLPGTEAFF. CDR3 DNA sequence: TGTGCCAGCAGTGAGGTGCTTCCGGGCACTGAAGCTTTCTTT.

This clonotype was observed once. The V and J genes are TRBV7-2 and TRBJ1-1, with 11 bases fitting TRBD1. V shed 2 bases and J 6 bases; nucleotides not matched to a gene: 2. The CDR3 is made up of 14 amino acids. Germline V gene sequence: CDR1 SGHTA, CDR2 FQGNSA. CDR3 protein: CASSLQGQGAEAFF. The CDR3 DNA is TGTGCCAGCAGCTTACAGGGACAGGGGGCTGAAGCTTTCTTT.

V usage is TRBV3-1 and J usage is TRBJ1-1; 8 positions match TRBD1. The V segment lost 8 bases and the J segment 1 base; nucleotides outside the gene matches: 6. The CDR3 totals 14 residues. Germline CDR1 is LGHDT and CDR2 is YNNKEL (reference sequence). The CDR3 DNA follows: TGTGCCAGCTCCCGGGGGACAGGGAACACTGAAGCTTTCTTT. Translation gives CASSRGTGNTEAFF.

This clonotype rates as medium-sized (0.01 to 0.1%). The J gene is TRBJ2-1, the V gene TRBV5-1, with TRBD2 matching 9 bases. The CDR3 runs 14 residues. Germline V gene data show CDR1 as SGHRS and CDR2 as YFSETQ. V trimming: 7 bases; J trimming: 6 bases; junction bases outside the gene matches: 8. CDR3 in amino acids: CASEQGLAGNEQFF. Written as DNA, the CDR3 is TGCGCCAGCGAACAGGGACTAGCAGGCAATGAGCAGTTCTTC.

The chain uses TRBV20-1 and TRBJ1-3, with a possible D match to TRBD1 (5 bases). CDR1 and CDR2 (germline): DFQATT, SNEGSKA (reference sequence). Trimming took 6 bases from V and 4 from J, leaving 25 bases between them. The CDR3 has 17 residues. CDR3 protein: CSAEGPRVLDSGNTIYF. The CDR3 DNA reads TGCAGTGCCGAGGGACCCAGGGTGCTCGATTCAGGAAACACCATATATTTT.

This chain uses TRBV13 with TRBJ2-7; the D gene is possibly TRBD1 (5 bases). The germline V and J ends were trimmed by 6 bases and 7 bases, with 13 bases remaining between them. CDR1 and CDR2 (germline): PRHDT, FYEKMQ (reference sequence). CDR3 length: 12 residues. The CDR3 DNA follows: TGTGCCAGCAGACAGGATTTGGGGGAGCAGTACTTC. This translates into CASRQDLGEQYF.

The genes are TRBV2 and TRBJ2-7; 7 bases are shared with TRBD1. This CDR3 has 12 residues. J lost 3 bases, V lost 8 bases, and 4 bases had no gene match. Germline lookup yields CDR1 SNHLY and CDR2 FYNNEI. Here the CDR3 DNA reads TGTGCCAGCTCGACAGGGTACTACGAGCAGTACTTC. Protein: CASSTGYYEQYF.

J is TRBJ2-7 and V is TRBV2; D is uncertain. The CDR3 sequence is 14 residues long. Trimming left V 5 bases short and J 3 bases short, with 14 bases between. Germline CDR1 is SNHLY and CDR2 is FYNNEI. CDR3 protein: CASSFLTLNYEQYF. For the CDR3, the DNA is TGTGCCAGCAGTTTCCTGACACTTAACTACGAGCAGTACTTC.

This clonotype was recorded once. The V call is TRBV24-1, the J call TRBJ2-2, with TRBD2 identical over 13 bases. Per germline, CDR1 KGHDR and CDR2 SFDVKD. This CDR3 region has 17 residues. Losses at the gene ends were 3 bases for V and 3 bases for J; bases not matched to a gene: 3. In nucleotides, the CDR3 is TGTGCCACCAGTGATACTAGCGGGGGGGCCCACACCGGGGAGCTGTTTTTT. It translates to CATSDTSGGAHTGELFF.

CDR3 in amino acids: CATSDFAEQYF. The CDR3 DNA reads as TGTGCCACCAGTGATTTTGCAGAGCAGTACTTC. This chain connects TRBV24-1 to TRBJ2-7; no reliable D call. With 1 base removed from V and 7 bases from J, the gap between germline ends came to 4 bases. The CDR3 sequence is 11 residues long. CDR1 KGHDR and CDR2 SFDVKD come from the germline V gene.

CDR3 region: CASRTSGGLLDTQYF. In nucleotides, the CDR3 is TGCGCCAGCCGGACTAGCGGGGGGCTTTTAGATACGCAGTATTTT. The chain has TRBV10-2 and TRBJ2-3, with 14 bases identical to TRBD2. Germline-derived CDR1 and CDR2 are WSHSY and SAAADI. The V gene end was trimmed by 8 bases and the J gene end by 5 bases; junction bases not matched to a gene: 6. CDR3 size: 15 residues.

The chain recombines TRBV10-3 with TRBJ2-3; maybe TRBD2 (6 bases). Germline CDR1 and CDR2: ENHRY and SYGVKD. CDR3 length: 16 amino acids. V lost 4 bases, J lost 0 bases, and 14 bases lay in between. This CDR3 reads CAISGERRGSTDTQYF. The CDR3 bases are TGTGCCATCAGTGGCGAGCGGAGGGGAAGCACAGATACGCAGTATTTT.

This clonotype is medium-sized in the sample. V gene TRBV4-2 combines with J gene TRBJ1-1, with D unresolved. The CDR3 spans 13 residues. Trimming pared 3 bases from V and 8 bases from J, leaving 13 bases between. Germline assignment: CDR1 LGHNA and CDR2 YNFKEQ. The DNA for the CDR3 is TGTGCCAGCAGCCAGGGTACTATACAAGAAGCTTTCTTT. Protein product: CASSQGTIQEAFF.

This chain uses TRBV10-3 with TRBJ2-3, with TRBD1 matching over 11 bases. Germline assignment: CDR1 ENHRY and CDR2 SYGVKD. V was pared by 6 bases and J by 8 bases, with 7 bases of the junction left unmatched. The CDR3 consists of 14 residues. This CDR3 is CAIRPGQGGGTQYF. In DNA, the CDR3 is TGTGCCATCAGGCCGGGACAGGGGGGTGGTACGCAGTATTTT.

The rearrangement links TRBV29-1 to TRBJ2-7; no firm D call. Deletions cut 4 bases from V and 6 bases from J, with 7 bases between. Per the germline V gene, CDR1 is SQVTM and CDR2 is ANQGSEA. The CDR3 has 10 amino acids. The CDR3 DNA reads as TGCAGCGTTGTACCGGGCGAGCAGTACTTC. Its protein is CSVVPGEQYF.

The gene calls are TRBV20-1 and TRBJ1-6; the match to TRBD1 covers 8 bases. This CDR3 spans 14 amino acids. V was pared by 5 bases and J by 8 bases, with 8 bases of the junction left unmatched. The germline gives CDR1 DFQATT, CDR2 SNEGSKA (reference sequence). The CDR3 region is CSAGQGFTDSPLHF. The CDR3 DNA follows: TGCAGTGCTGGACAGGGTTTCACGGATTCACCCCTCCACTTT.

The chain couples TRBV24-1 to TRBJ2-6; D call uncertain. Trimming removed 9 bases at V and 6 bases at J, with 5 bases between. The germline gives CDR1 KGHDR, CDR2 SFDVKD. The CDR3 runs to 11 residues. The CDR3 coding sequence is TGTGCCACCGGGGAGGCCAACGTCCTGACTTTC. It translates to CATGEANVLTF.

The chain uses TRBV15 and TRBJ2-7; D may be TRBD1 or TRBD2 (5 bases each). V gave up 6 bases and J gave up 1 base, with 16 bases separating them. Per germline, CDR1 LNHNV and CDR2 YYDKDF (reference sequence). The CDR3 length is 15 residues. CDR3 in amino acids: CATSQTRDGSYEQYF. The CDR3 coding sequence is TGTGCCACCAGTCAAACTAGGGACGGTTCCTACGAGCAGTACTTC.